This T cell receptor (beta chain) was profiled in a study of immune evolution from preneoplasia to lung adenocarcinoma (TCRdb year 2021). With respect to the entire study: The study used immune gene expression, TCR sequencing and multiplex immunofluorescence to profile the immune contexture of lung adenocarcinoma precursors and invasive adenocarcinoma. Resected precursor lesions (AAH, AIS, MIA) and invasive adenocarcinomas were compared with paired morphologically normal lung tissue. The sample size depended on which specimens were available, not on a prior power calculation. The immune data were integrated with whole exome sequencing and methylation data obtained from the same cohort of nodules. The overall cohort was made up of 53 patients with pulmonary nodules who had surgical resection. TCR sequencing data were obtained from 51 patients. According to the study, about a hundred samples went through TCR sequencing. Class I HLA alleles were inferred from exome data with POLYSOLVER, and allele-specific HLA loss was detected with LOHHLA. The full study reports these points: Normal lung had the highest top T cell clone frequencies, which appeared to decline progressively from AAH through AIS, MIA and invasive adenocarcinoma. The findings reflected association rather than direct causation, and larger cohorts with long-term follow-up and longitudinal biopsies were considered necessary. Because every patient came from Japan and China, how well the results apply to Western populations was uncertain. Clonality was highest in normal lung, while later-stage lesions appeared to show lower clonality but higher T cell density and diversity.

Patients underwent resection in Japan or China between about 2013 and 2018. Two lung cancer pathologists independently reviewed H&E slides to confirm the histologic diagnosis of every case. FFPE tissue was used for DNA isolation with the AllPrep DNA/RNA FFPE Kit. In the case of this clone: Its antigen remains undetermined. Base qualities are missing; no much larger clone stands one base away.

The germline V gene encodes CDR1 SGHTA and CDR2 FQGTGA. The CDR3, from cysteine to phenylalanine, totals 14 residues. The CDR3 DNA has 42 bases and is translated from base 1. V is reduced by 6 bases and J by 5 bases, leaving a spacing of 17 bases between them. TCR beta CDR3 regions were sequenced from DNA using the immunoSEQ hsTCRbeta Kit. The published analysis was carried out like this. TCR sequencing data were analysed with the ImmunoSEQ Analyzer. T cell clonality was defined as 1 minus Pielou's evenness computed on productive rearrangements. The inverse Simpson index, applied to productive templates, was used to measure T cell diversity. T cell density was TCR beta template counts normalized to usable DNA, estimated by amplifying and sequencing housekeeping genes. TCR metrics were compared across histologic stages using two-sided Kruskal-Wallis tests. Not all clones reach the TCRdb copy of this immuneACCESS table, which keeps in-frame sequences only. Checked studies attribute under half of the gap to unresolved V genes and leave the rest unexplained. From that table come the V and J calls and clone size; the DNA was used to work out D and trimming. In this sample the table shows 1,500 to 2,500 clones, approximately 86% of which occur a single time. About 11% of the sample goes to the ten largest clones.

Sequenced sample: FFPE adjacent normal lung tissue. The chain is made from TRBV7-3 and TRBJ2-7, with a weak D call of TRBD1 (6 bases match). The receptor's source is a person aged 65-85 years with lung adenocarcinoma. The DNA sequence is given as TGTGCCAGCAGTCAAGGGGGTCAGGGACACGAGCAGTACTTC. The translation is CASSQGGQGHEQYF.